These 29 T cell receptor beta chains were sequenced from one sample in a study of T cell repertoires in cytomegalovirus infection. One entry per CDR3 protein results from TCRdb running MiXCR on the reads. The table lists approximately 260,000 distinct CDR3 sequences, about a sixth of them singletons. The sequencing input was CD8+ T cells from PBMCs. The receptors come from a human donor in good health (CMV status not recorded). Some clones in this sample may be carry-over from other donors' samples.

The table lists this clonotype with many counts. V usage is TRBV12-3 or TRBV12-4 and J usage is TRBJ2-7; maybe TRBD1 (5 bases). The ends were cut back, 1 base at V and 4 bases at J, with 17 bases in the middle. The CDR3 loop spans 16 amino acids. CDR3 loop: CASSLDTGAHPYEQYF. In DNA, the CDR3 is TGTGCCAGCAGTTTAGACACTGGGGCCCACCCTTACGAGCAGTACTTC.

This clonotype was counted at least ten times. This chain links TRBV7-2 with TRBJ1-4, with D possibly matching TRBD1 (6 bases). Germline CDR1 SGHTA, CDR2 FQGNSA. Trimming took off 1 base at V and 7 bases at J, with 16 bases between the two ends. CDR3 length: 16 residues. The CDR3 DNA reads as TGTGCCAGCAGCTTAGGGCTGGACAGCCGGGGTGAAAAACTGTTTTTT. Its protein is CASSLGLDSRGEKLFF.

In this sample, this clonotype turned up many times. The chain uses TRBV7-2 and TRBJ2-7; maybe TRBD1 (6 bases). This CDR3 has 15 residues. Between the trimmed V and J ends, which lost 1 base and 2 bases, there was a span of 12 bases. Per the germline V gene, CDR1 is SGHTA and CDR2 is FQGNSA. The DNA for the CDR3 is TGTGCCAGCAGCTTAGGGACAGTGAAGGCCTACGAGCAGTACTTC. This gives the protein CASSLGTVKAYEQYF.

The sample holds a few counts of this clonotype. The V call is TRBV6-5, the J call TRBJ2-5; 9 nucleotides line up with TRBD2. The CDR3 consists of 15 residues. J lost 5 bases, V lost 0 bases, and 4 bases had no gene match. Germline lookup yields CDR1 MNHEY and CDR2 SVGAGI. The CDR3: CASSYSGLAGETQYF. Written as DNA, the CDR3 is TGTGCCAGCAGTTACTCGGGACTAGCTGGGGAGACCCAGTACTTC.

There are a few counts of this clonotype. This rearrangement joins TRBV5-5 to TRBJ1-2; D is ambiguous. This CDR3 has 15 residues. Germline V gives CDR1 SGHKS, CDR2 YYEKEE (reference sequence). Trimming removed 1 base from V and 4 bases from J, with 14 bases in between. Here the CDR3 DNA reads TGTGCCAGCAGCTTGTTCGGATTGGAGTCCTATGGCTACACCTTC. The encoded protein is CASSLFGLESYGYTF.

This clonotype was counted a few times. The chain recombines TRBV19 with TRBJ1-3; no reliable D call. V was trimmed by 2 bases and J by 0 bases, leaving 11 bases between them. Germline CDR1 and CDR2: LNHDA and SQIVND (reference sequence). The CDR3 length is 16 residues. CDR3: CASSILATDSGNTIYF. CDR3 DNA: TGTGCCAGTAGTATACTTGCGACGGACTCTGGAAACACCATATATTTT.

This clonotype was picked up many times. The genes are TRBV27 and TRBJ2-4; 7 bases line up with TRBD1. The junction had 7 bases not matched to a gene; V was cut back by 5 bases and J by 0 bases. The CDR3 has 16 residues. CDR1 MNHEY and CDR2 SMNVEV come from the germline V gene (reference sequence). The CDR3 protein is CASSPPAGGAKNIQYF. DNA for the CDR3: TGTGCCAGCAGTCCCCCCGCAGGGGGAGCCAAAAACATTCAGTACTTC.

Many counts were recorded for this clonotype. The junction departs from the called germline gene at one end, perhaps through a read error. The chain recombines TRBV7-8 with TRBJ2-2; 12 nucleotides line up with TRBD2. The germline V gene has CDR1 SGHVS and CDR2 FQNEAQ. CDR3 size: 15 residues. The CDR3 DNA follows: TGTGCCAGCAGCCTAGCGGGGGGGCTTGGCGGGGAGCTGTTTTTT. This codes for CASSLAGGLGGELFF.

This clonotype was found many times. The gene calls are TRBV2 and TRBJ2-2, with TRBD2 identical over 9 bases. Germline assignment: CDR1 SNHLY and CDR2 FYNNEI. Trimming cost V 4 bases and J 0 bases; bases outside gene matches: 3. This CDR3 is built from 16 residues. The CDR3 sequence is CASSGSGGANTGELFF. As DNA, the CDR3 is TGTGCCAGCAGTGGTAGCGGGGGCGCGAACACCGGGGAGCTGTTTTTT.

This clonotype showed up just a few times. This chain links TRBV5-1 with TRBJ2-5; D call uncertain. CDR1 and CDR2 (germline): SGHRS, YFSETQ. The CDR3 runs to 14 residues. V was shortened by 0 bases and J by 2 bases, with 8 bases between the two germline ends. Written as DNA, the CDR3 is TGCGCCAGCAGCTTGGGGACGGATCAAGAGACCCAGTACTTC. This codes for CASSLGTDQETQYF.

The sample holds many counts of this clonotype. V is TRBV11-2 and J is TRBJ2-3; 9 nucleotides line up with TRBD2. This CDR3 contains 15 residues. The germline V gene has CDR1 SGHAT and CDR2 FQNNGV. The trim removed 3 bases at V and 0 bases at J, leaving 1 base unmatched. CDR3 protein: CASSFLAGSTDTQYF. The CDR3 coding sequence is TGTGCCAGCAGCTTCCTAGCGGGGAGCACAGATACGCAGTATTTT.

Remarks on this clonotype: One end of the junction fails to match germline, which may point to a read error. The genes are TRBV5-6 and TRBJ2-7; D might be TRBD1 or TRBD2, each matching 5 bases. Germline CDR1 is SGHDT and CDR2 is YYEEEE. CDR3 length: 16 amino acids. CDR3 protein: CASSSGPEPVPWEQCF. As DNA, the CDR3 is TGTGCCAGCAGCTCAGGGCCGGAGCCCGTCCCGTGGGAGCAGTGCTTC.

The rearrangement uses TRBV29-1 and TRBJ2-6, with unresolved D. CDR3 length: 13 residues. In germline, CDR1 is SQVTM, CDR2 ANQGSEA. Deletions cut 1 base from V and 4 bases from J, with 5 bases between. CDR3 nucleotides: TGCAGCGTTGAAGGGGCCGGGGCCAACGTCCTGACTTTC. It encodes CSVEGAGANVLTF.

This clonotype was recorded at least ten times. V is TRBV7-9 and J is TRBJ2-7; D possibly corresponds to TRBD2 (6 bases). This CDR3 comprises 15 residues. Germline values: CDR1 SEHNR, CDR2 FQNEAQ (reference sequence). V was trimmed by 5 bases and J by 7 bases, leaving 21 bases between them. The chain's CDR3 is CASSPPVRTRGEQYF. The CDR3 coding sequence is TGTGCCAGCAGCCCCCCTGTTAGGACACGGGGGGAGCAGTACTTC.

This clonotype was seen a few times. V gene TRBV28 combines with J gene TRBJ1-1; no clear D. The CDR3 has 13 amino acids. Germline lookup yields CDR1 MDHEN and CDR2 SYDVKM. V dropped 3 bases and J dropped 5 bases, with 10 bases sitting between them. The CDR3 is CASSFTGVTEAFF. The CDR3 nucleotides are TGTGCCAGCAGTTTCACTGGGGTTACTGAAGCTTTCTTT. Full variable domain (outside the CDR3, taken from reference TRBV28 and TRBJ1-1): DVKVTQSSRYLVKRTGEKVFLECVQDMDHENMFWYRQDPGLGLRLIYFSYDVKMKEKGDIPEGYSVSREKKERFSLILESASTNQTSMYLCASSFTGVTEAFFGQGTRLTVV.

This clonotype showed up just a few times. CDR3 nucleotides: TGTGCCAGCAACACCGGGGCAGCTTTATATGGCTACACCTTC. This translates into CASNTGAALYGYTF. The chain has TRBV7-2 and TRBJ1-2; D might be TRBD1 (5 bases). V gave up 7 bases and J gave up 5 bases, with 17 bases separating them. The CDR3 is 14 amino acids. Looked up from germline, CDR1 is SGHTA and CDR2 is FQGNSA.

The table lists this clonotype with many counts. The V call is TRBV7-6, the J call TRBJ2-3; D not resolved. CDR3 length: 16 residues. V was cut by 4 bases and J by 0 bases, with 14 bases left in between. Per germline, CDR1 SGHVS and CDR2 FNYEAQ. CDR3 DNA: TGTGCCAGCAGCTACCCGACATCCGCCAGCACAGATACGCAGTATTTT. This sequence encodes CASSYPTSASTDTQYF.

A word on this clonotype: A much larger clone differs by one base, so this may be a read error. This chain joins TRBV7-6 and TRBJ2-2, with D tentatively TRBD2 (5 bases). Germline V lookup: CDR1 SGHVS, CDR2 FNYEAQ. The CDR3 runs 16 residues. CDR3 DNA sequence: TGTACCAGCAGCCCAACCTACGGGGTCTCCACCGGGGAGCTGTTTTTT. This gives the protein CTSSPTYGVSTGELFF.

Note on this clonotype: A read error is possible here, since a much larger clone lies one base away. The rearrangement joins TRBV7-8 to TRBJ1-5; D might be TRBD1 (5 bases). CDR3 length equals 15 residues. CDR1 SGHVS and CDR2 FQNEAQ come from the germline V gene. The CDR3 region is CARSPGRGTPQPQHF. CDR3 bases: TGTGCCCGCAGCCCGGGGCGCGGGACCCCCCAGCCCCAGCATTTT.

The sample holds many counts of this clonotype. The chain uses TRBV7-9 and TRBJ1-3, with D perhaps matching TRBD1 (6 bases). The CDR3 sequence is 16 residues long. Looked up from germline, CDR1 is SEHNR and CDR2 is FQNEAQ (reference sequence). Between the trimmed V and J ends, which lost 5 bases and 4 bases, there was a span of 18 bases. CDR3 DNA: TGTGCCAGCAGCCCGAGGACAGACGTTTTAGGAAACACCATATATTTT. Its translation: CASSPRTDVLGNTIYF.

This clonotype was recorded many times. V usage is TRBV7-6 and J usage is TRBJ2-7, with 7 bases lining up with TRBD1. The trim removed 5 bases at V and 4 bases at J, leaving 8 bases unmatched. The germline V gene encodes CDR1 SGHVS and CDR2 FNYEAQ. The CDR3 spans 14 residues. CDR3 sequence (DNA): TGTGCCAGCAGCCCGGCCGGGACAGCATACGAGCAGTACTTC. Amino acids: CASSPAGTAYEQYF.

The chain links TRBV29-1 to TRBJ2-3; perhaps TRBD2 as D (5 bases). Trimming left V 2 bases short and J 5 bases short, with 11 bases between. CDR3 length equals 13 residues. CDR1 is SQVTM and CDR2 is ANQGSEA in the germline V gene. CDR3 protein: CSVEPGEIDTQYF. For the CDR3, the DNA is TGCAGCGTTGAACCCGGGGAAATAGATACGCAGTATTTT.

The CDR3 DNA follows: TGTGCCAGCATGGACAGGGGGGGCTATGGCTACACCTTC. It yields the protein CASMDRGGYGYTF. The rearrangement joins TRBV6-6 to TRBJ1-2; TRBD1 matches at 10 bases. The CDR3 has 13 residues. CDR1 is MNHNY and CDR2 is SVGAGI in the germline V gene (reference sequence). V dropped 7 bases and J dropped 4; count of bases not matched to a gene: 3.

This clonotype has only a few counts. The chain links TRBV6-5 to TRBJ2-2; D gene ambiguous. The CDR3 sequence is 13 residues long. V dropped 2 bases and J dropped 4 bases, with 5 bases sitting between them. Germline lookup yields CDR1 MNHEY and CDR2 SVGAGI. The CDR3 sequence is CASSYVVTGELFF. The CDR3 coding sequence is TGTGCCAGCAGTTACGTGGTCACCGGGGAGCTGTTTTTT.

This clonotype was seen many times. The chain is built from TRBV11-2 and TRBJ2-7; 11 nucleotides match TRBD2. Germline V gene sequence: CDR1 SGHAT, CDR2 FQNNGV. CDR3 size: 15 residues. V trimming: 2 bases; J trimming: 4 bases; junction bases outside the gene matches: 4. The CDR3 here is CASSLFSGGAYEQYF. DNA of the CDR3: TGTGCCAGCAGCTTATTTAGCGGGGGGGCTTACGAGCAGTACTTC. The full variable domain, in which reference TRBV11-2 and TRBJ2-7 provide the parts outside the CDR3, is EAGVAQSPRYKIIEKRQSVAFWCNPISGHATLYWYQQILGQGPKLLIQFQNNGVVDDSQLPKDRFSAERLKGVDSTLKIQPAKLEDSAVYLCASSLFSGGAYEQYFGPGTRLTVT.

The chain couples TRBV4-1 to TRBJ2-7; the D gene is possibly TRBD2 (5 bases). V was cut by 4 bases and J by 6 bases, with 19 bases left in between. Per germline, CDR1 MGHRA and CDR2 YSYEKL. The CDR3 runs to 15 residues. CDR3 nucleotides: TGCGCCAGCAGCCTGATAGCGAGTCCACGAGGCGAGCAGTACTTC. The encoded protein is CASSLIASPRGEQYF.

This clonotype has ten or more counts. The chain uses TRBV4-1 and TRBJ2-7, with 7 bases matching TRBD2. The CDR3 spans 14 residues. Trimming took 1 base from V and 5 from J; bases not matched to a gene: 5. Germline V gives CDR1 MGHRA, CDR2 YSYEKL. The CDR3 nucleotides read TGCGCCAGCAGCCAAGGACTAGCATCAGACGAGCAGTACTTC. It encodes CASSQGLASDEQYF.

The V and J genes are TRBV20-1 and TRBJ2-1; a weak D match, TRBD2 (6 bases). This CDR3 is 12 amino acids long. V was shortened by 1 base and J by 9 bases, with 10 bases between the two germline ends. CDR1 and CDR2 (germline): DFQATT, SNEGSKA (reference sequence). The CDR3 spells CSARGGLVEQFF. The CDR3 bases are TGCAGTGCTAGAGGGGGACTGGTTGAGCAGTTCTTC.

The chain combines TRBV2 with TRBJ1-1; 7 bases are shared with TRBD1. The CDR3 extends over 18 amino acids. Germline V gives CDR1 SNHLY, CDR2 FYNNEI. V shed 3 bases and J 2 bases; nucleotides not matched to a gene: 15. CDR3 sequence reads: CASSEHRDSGGFNTEAFF. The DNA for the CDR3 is TGTGCCAGCAGTGAGCATAGGGACAGTGGGGGTTTTAACACTGAAGCTTTCTTT.